This entry concerns a single TCR beta chain. The antigen it recognizes is unknown. Base qualities are not at hand, and no much larger clone is one base apart. TCR CDR3 regions were amplified from genomic DNA by multiplex PCR using the deep immunoSEQ assay. Extracted genomic DNA from each cell subset was distributed evenly across all wells of several immunoSEQ 96-well plates, and each plate was treated as a replicate. For sorted subsets, approximately 0.2 ug of genomic DNA, equivalent to roughly 33,000 T cell genomes, went into each replicate PCR. Purified libraries were quantified with a Qubit 3.0 fluorometer, sized on a Bioanalyzer 2100, and re-quantified with the KAPA Library Quantification kit. Every immunoSEQ 96-well plate was sequenced on a separate single-read 150-cycle Illumina NextSeq 550 flow cell. In the original analysis: Because only junctional sequences without quality scores were contained in the immunoSEQ output, filtering matching that applied to full-length reads could not be performed. Sequences were annotated with PyIR, a Python wrapper for IgBLAST v1.9, and V/J genes and CDR3 were assigned using IMGT germline references. Reads with weak V/J assignments (E-value above 1e-6), missing CDR3, stop codons, out-of-frame junctions, or ambiguous translated residues were removed. V3J clonotypes were defined as sequences sharing an identical inferred V gene, J gene, and CDR3 amino acid sequence. Percentage overlap between repertoires was computed as shared unique clonotypes divided by the size of the smaller repertoire. Three approaches were used to assess repertoire richness: RTK rarefaction, the Chao1 estimator, and Recon v2.1 estimates of unobserved clonotypes. For all TCRbeta clonotypes obtained by the gDNA method from a few donors, generation probabilities were computed with OLGA. The table was pulled from immuneACCESS by TCRdb, which kept in-frame rearrangements only. Such tables lose some clones; where checked, under half of the loss comes from unresolved V genes, and the rest has no known cause. D and trimming were read from the DNA, whereas the V and J calls and clone size are those reported in that table. The sample data list 2 million to 3 million clones, and approximately 93% of these were observed just once. The ten biggest clones cover 0.36% of the sample.

Donors were healthy HIV-negative adults with no recently reported acute infections or vaccinations. Every donor was a Caucasian adult living in Nashville, Tennessee, USA. CD4+ T cells were enriched by magnetic negative selection; naive cells were then positively selected on CD45RA, and the negative fraction formed the memory subset. Blood was obtained by leukapheresis, after which PBMCs were separated by Ficoll-Histopaque density gradient centrifugation and cryopreserved in liquid nitrogen vapor phase. Purity and quantity of every magnetically sorted T cell population were checked by analytical flow cytometry. Genomic DNA was isolated from every sorted fraction and measured by UV absorbance on a Nanodrop 2000c. The data derive from a study of shared clonotypes between healthy human individuals (dated by TCRdb to 2018 to 2021). Looking at the study overall: The cohort included three men and two women between 18 and 49 years of age. The study deeply sequenced blood TCR repertoires of about 5 healthy adults to estimate repertoire size and the extent of clonotype sharing between individuals. To increase sequencing depth and limit assay-specific biases, TCR repertoire library preparation and sequencing were carried out by different laboratories using diverse techniques. Per donor, leukapheresis produced somewhere between about 0.8 and 9.5 billion PBMCs. For each donor, three plates each were used for CD4 naive and CD4 memory, two plates were used for CD8 naive, and one plate was used for CD8 memory.

The paper's findings and limits, for the study overall: Pairwise subsampling indicated that sequencing depth was expected to affect the degree of clonotype sharing among donors. Across a handful of donors, around 5% of naive CD4, approximately 3.6% of naive CD8, 2% to 2.5% of memory CD4, and approximately 0.4% of memory CD8 clonotypes were shared. Even with the large sequencing depth, rarefaction of the sorted-subset datasets indicated that sequencing was incomplete. Sampling was restricted to blood, and TCR repertoires in tissues likely differ from the TCR repertoires found in blood. The genetic and exposure-history diversity represented was limited by the small number of donors. Estimated clonotype richness was generally larger for naive than for memory subsets. Clonotypes shared by all four sorted-subset donors showed higher generation probabilities than non-shared clonotypes.

Sequenced material: naive CD4+ T cells from PBMCs. What the cell subset or site label conveys for this sample: CD45RA+ positively selected. The TCR comes from a man younger than 35 in good health. Some clones in this sample may be carry-over from other donors' samples.

The CDR3 region reads CASRKQGAANTEAFF. The bases are TGTGCCAGCAGGAAACAGGGGGCCGCCAACACTGAAGCTTTCTTT. Here the chain combines TRBV6-5 and TRBJ1-1; 9 central nucleotides agree with TRBD1. CDR3 length: 15 amino acids, cysteine to phenylalanine. Only the CDR3 DNA is retained, 45 bases long and in frame from the first base. The germline V gene supplies CDR1 MNHEY and CDR2 SVGAGI. Unmatched junction bases come to 7, with V trimmed by 6 bases and J by 2 bases.